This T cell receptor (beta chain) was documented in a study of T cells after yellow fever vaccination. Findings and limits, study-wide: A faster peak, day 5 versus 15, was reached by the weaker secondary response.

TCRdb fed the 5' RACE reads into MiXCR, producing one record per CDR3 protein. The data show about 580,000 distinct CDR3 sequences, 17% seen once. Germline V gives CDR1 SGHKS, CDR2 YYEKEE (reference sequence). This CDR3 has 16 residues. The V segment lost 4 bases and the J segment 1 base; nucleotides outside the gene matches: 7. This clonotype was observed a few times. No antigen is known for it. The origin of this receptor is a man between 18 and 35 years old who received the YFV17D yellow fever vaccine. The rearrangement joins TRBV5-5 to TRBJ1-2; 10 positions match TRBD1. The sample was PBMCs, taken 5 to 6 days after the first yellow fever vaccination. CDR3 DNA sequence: TGTGCCAGCAGCCCGGGGACAGGGGCCGGTAACTATGGCTACACCTTC. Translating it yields CASSPGTGAGNYGYTF.